The clone carrying this TCR beta chain was seen ten or more times. The sample originates from a study of regulatory T cells in long-lasting Graves disease. Time point of the sample: newly diagnosed GD, antithyroid drugs for less than 3 months. From PBMCs, RNA was extracted and then used to make the TCR library. Xi'an, China, was home to the endocrinology department that provided patients. V was cut by 2 bases and J by 11 bases, with 15 bases left in between. The CDR3 runs 13 residues. Germline V gene sequence: CDR1 MNHEY, CDR2 SVGAGI. iRepertoire HTBI primers and Arm-PCR of CDR3 regions built TCR beta libraries. MiXCR was run by TCRdb on the multiplex PCR reads, yielding one entry per CDR3 protein. The sample has hundreds of thousands of distinct CDR3 sequences, less than 20% seen once; the top ten hold around 19%. These data were likewise used in another study, on T cells in Graves' hyperthyroidism and ophthalmopathy. This second study notes: In making diagnoses, clinical symptoms, serum thyroxine and TRAb, thyroid ultrasound and orbital computed tomography were all used.

This sequence originates from a woman in her twenties or thirties with Graves disease. This chain links TRBV6-5 with TRBJ1-1, with D maybe TRBD1 (5 bases). The source was peripheral blood mononuclear cells (PBMCs), collected at new diagnosis, from a patient treated with antithyroid drugs. The CDR3 loop is CASSYAGFGVAFF. CDR3 in DNA: TGTGCCAGCAGTTACGCAGGGTTTGGTGTGGCTTTCTTT.